The rows below give T cell receptor beta chains drawn from one sample of a study of post-analysis software for immune sequencing data. TCRdb called the PCR reads again in MiXCR, with one record for every CDR3 protein. The sample has 650,000 to 850,000 distinct CDR3 sequences, 40% to 55% seen once. The sequenced sample was blood. All receptors derive from a girl under 18 with multiple sclerosis. The CDR3 runs from the conserved cysteine through the conserved F or W. D genes are given only for firm matches. Expanded clones get a size class; other rows say once, few or many, or leave the size out.

CASSLLQGSGEQFF	TGTGCCAGCAGCCTGTTACAGGGGTCAGGTGAGCAGTTCTTC	TRBV28	TRBJ2-1	-	TRBD1
CASSIRTSGRFGETQYF	TGTGCCAGCAGCATCCGGACTAGCGGGAGGTTTGGGGAGACCCAGTACTTC	TRBV7-2	TRBJ2-5	-	TRBD2
CASSFVLGDTGYEQYF	TGTGCCAGCAGTTTCGTGCTAGGGGACACCGGGTACGAGCAGTACTTC	TRBV12-3/TRBV12-4	TRBJ2-7	-	-
CSARLQDPSAGYTF	TGCAGTGCTAGGTTACAGGATCCCTCGGCTGGCTACACCTTC	TRBV20-1	TRBJ1-2	-	-
CSAAVAGYGDTQYF	TGCAGTGCCGCAGTGGCAGGGTATGGGGATACGCAGTATTTT	TRBV20-1	TRBJ2-3	-	-
CAISGGTSGIYNEQFF	TGTGCCATCAGTGGGGGGACTAGCGGGATATACAATGAGCAGTTCTTC	TRBV10-3	TRBJ2-1	-	TRBD2
CSVRGTGVETQYF	TGCAGCGTTCGAGGGACAGGGGTAGAGACCCAGTACTTC	TRBV29-1	TRBJ2-5	once	TRBD1
CASSGWRDRDLMAFF	TGTGCCAGCAGTGGGTGGCGGGACAGGGATTTGATGGCTTTCTTT	TRBV25-1	TRBJ1-1	-	TRBD1
CASSFGDETYEQYF	TGCGCCAGCAGCTTCGGAGACGAGACCTACGAGCAGTACTTC	TRBV5-1	TRBJ2-7	-	-
CASSLPQGLAISYEQYF	TGTGCCAGCAGCTTACCCCAGGGACTAGCGATATCCTACGAGCAGTACTTC	TRBV5-5	TRBJ2-7	few	TRBD2
CASSSRDSNYNEQFF	TGTGCCAGCAGCTCCCGGGACTCCAACTACAATGAGCAGTTCTTC	TRBV7-9	TRBJ2-1	few	-
CSVAPQGAPTETQYF	TGCAGCGTCGCCCCCCAAGGGGCCCCTACGGAGACCCAGTACTTC	TRBV29-1	TRBJ2-5	few	-
CASSLAGGTYNEQFF	TGTGCCAGCAGCTTAGCGGGGGGGACCTACAATGAGCAGTTCTTC	TRBV12-3/TRBV12-4	TRBJ2-1	many	TRBD2
CASSPPADYYGYTF	TGTGCCAGCAGCCCCCCCGCGGACTACTATGGCTACACCTTC	TRBV7-8	TRBJ1-2	few	-
CASSLEGGGEAFF	TGTGCCAGCAGCTTAGAAGGGGGCGGCGAAGCTTTCTTT	TRBV7-9	TRBJ1-1	-	TRBD1
CASSLPPDTEAFF	TGTGCCAGCAGCTTACCACCGGACACTGAAGCTTTCTTT	TRBV7-9	TRBJ1-1	-	-
CASSYGTPNQPQHF	TGCGCCAGCAGCTACGGGACACCCAATCAGCCCCAGCATTTT	TRBV5-1	TRBJ1-5	-	-
CASSPSGRIVDTQYF	TGTGCCAGCAGTCCTAGCGGGAGGATAGTAGATACGCAGTATTTT	TRBV28	TRBJ2-3	-	TRBD2
CSARVGGRSSYNEQFF	TGCAGTGCTAGGGTGGGGGGTCGAAGCTCCTACAATGAGCAGTTCTTC	TRBV20-1	TRBJ2-1	-	-
CASSYARGLQMAFF	TGTGCCAGCAGTTACGCGAGGGGGTTACAGATGGCTTTCTTT	TRBV6-5	TRBJ1-1	-	-
CASSLVVASGSSYNEQFF	TGTGCCAGCAGCTTAGTGGTGGCTAGCGGGAGTTCCTACAATGAGCAGTTCTTC	TRBV7-8	TRBJ2-1	few	TRBD2
CSVPEGNEQFF	TGCAGCGTCCCGGAGGGCAATGAGCAGTTCTTC	TRBV20-1	TRBJ2-1	few	-
CASSLAGTAETQYF	TGTGCCAGCAGCTTAGCGGGGACAGCAGAGACCCAGTACTTC	TRBV7-9	TRBJ2-5	-	TRBD1
CASSLEASGDQPQHF	TGTGCCAGCAGCTTAGAGGCGTCAGGGGATCAGCCCCAGCATTTT	TRBV7-2	TRBJ1-5	-	-
CSVEERSARGYTF	TGCAGCGTTGAAGAACGATCTGCTAGAGGCTACACCTTC	TRBV29-1	TRBJ1-2	few	-
CASSYGRGVQETQYF	TGTGCCAGCAGCTACGGTCGGGGAGTCCAAGAGACCCAGTACTTC	TRBV7-2	TRBJ2-5	-	-
CASSPPGPEAYF	TGTGCCAGCAGCCCCCCTGGGCCTGAAGCTTACTTT	TRBV6-5	TRBJ1-1	-	-
CASNRGDYEQYF	TGTGCCAGTAATAGGGGGGACTACGAGCAGTACTTC	TRBV6-6	TRBJ2-7	few	-
CASSQEGWGQGYEQYF	TGTGCCAGCAGCCAAGAGGGGTGGGGACAGGGTTACGAGCAGTACTTC	TRBV4-2	TRBJ2-7	-	TRBD1
CASALAGVEEQYF	TGTGCTAGTGCTCTTGCGGGAGTCGAAGAGCAGTACTTC	TRBV12-5	TRBJ2-5	few	TRBD2
CASSSQQGPGELFF	TGCGCCAGCAGCTCCCAACAGGGGCCCGGGGAGCTGTTTTTT	TRBV5-1	TRBJ2-2	-	TRBD1